Listed here are 13 T cell receptor beta chains from one sample, sequenced in a study of Tregs in tolerant kidney transplant recipients. TCRdb keeps only in-frame clones here, not all; method: immunoSEQ multiplex PCR. The sample records fewer than 100,000 clones, over 85% being singletons. The input for sequencing was CD4+ T cells from blood, taken before the transplant. The receptors shown here come from a human donor who received a combined kidney and bone marrow transplant.

The chain has TRBV28 and TRBJ1-2, with D hard to call. The germline V gene has CDR1 MDHEN and CDR2 SYDVKM. Trimming cost V 7 bases and J 4 bases, with 7 bases left between them. The CDR3 is made up of 11 amino acids. The CDR3 DNA sequence: TGTGCCAGCAAAAAGAGCTATGGCTACACCTTC. Translating it yields CASKKSYGYTF.

The chain has TRBV6-5 and TRBJ2-3, with TRBD2 identical over 15 bases. V lost 4 bases and J lost 3; bases outside the gene matches: 2. This CDR3 has 16 residues. Germline loops: CDR1 MNHEY, CDR2 SVGAGI. The CDR3 coding sequence is TGTGCCAGCAGTTCGGGACTAGCGGGGGGTACAGATACGCAGTATTTT. Its translation is CASSSGLAGGTDTQYF.

This clone was recorded only once. The chain is built from TRBV7-2 and TRBJ1-4; possibly TRBD1 for D (5 bases). The CDR3 spans 15 residues. Trimming cost V 1 base and J 3 bases, with 9 bases left between them. Germline V CDR1 and CDR2: SGHTA, FQGNSA. The CDR3 region is CASSLVQGANEKLFF. The CDR3 DNA reads TGTGCCAGCAGCTTAGTTCAAGGGGCTAATGAAAAACTGTTTTTT. Based on the CDR3 plus reference TRBV7-2 and TRBJ1-4, the full variable domain is GAGVSQSPSNKVTEKGKDVELRCDPISGHTALYWYRQSLGQGLEFLIYFQGNSAPDKSGLPSDRFSAERTGGSVSTLTIQRTQQEDSAVYLCASSLVQGANEKLFFGSGTQLSVL.

The chain employs TRBV18 and TRBJ1-1; D gene ambiguous. Germline CDR1 reads KGHSH; CDR2 reads LQKENI. The CDR3 contains 12 residues. V lost 0 bases to trimming and J lost 9 bases, with 8 bases between them. CDR3 protein: CASSPPSGKAFF. Written as DNA, the CDR3 is TGTGCCAGCTCACCACCGTCAGGTAAAGCTTTCTTT.

This clone has just a few counts. This chain links TRBV2 with TRBJ1-6, with a tentative D call TRBD1 (6 bases). The CDR3 is 16 residues long. Germline CDR1 SNHLY, CDR2 FYNNEI. Trimming stripped 5 bases from V and 10 bases from J, with 21 bases between. The DNA of the CDR3 is TGTGCCAGCAGTTCCCAGGGGCGCCAGGTTGGGTCACCCCTCCACTTT. The encoded protein is CASSSQGRQVGSPLHF.

The gene calls are TRBV11-3 and TRBJ2-7; TRBD2 matches 10 bases. With 5 bases clipped from V and 2 bases from J, the junction kept 3 bases outside the gene matches. The germline CDR1 and CDR2 sequences are SGHNT and YENEEA. The CDR3 has 14 amino acids. DNA of the CDR3: TGTGCCAGCAGCCGGACTAGCGGAGCCTACGAGCAGTACTTC. Amino acids: CASSRTSGAYEQYF.

The V and J genes are TRBV5-4 and TRBJ2-7; possible D gene TRBD1, 6 bases. The V gene lost 6 bases and the J gene lost 6 bases, with 16 bases spanning the gap. Germline lookup yields CDR1 SGHNT and CDR2 YYREEE (reference sequence). This CDR3 comprises 13 residues. The CDR3 sequence is CASKAGRGGEQYF. In nucleotides, the CDR3 is TGTGCCAGCAAGGCAGGCAGGGGTGGCGAGCAGTACTTC.

The rearrangement uses TRBV5-4 and TRBJ2-2; 11 positions agree with TRBD2. Germline-derived CDR1 and CDR2 are SGHNT and YYREEE (reference sequence). The CDR3 runs 16 residues. Trimming at V came to 2 bases and at J to 7 bases, leaving 7 bases not matched to a gene. The chain's CDR3 is CASSFVSGRGSGELFF. The CDR3 DNA sequence: TGTGCCAGCAGCTTTGTTAGCGGGAGGGGTAGCGGGGAGCTGTTTTTT.

The J gene is TRBJ1-1, the V gene TRBV6-1; D is unclear. The V gene lost 7 bases and the J gene lost 6 bases, with 15 bases spanning the gap. Germline V lookup: CDR1 MNHNS, CDR2 SASEGT. The CDR3 spans 13 residues. As DNA, the CDR3 is TGTGCCAGCACTTCGATCGGGTTTGCTGAAGCTTTCTTT. Translation: CASTSIGFAEAFF.

This chain joins TRBV4-1 and TRBJ2-1, with TRBD1 as a possible D gene (6 bases). The germline V and J ends were trimmed by 4 bases and 3 bases, with 16 bases remaining between them. CDR3 size: 16 residues. CDR1 and CDR2 (germline): MGHRA, YSYEKL. CDR3 nucleotide sequence: TGCGCCAGCAGCCTACAGGGAAGGGACCTCTACAATGAGCAGTTCTTC. This translates into CASSLQGRDLYNEQFF.

This clone was seen only a few times. V usage is TRBV6-5 and J usage is TRBJ2-7; D is perhaps TRBD2 (5 bases). CDR3 length: 15 residues. V dropped 0 bases and J dropped 5 bases, with 14 bases sitting between them. Germline CDR1 is MNHEY and CDR2 is SVGAGI. In nucleotides, the CDR3 is TGTGCCAGCAGTTACTCGATAGTTCGAGGGAACGAGCAGTACTTC. Translation gives CASSYSIVRGNEQYF.

The CDR3 DNA follows: TGTGCCAGCCGCCGGACAGACTCCTACGAGCAGTACTTC. Translation gives CASRRTDSYEQYF. This chain links TRBV18 with TRBJ2-7, with a possible D match to TRBD1 (6 bases). In germline, CDR1 is KGHSH, CDR2 LQKENI. The CDR3 runs 13 residues. V lost 8 bases, J lost 0 bases, and 11 bases lay in between.

This chain joins TRBV2 and TRBJ2-6, with 7 nucleotides matching TRBD2. CDR3 size: 17 residues. The V gene's germline CDR1 is SNHLY and CDR2 FYNNEI. Unmatched junction bases numbered 7, after V lost 5 bases and J lost 0 bases. The CDR3 loop reads CASSWGGSGSGANVLTF. As DNA, the CDR3 is TGTGCCAGCAGTTGGGGGGGATCCGGCTCTGGGGCCAACGTCCTGACTTTC. Full variable domain (rest looked up from reference TRBV2 and TRBJ2-6): EPEVTQTPSHQVTQMGQEVILRCVPISNHLYFYWYRQILGQKVEFLVSFYNNEISEKSEIFDDQFSVERPDGSNFTLKIRSTKLEDSAMYFCASSWGGSGSGANVLTFGAGSRLTVL.